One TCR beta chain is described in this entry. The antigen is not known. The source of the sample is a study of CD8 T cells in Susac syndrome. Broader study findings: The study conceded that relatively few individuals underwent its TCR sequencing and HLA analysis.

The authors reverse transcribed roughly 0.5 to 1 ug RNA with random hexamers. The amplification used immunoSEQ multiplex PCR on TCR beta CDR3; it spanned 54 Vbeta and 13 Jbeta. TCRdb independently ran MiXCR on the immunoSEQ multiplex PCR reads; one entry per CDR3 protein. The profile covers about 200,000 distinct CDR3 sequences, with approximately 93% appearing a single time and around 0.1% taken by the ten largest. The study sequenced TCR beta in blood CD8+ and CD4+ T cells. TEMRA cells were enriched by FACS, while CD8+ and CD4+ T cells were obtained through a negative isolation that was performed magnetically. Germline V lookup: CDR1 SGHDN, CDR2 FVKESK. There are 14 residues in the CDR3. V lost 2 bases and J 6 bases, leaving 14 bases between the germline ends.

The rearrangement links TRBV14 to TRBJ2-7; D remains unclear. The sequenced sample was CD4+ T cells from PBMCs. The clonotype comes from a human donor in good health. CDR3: CASSQRIRFSEQYF. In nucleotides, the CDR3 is TGTGCCAGCAGCCAAAGAATTCGTTTCAGCGAGCAGTACTTC. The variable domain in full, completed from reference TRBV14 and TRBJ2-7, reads EAGVTQFPSHSVIEKGQTVTLRCDPISGHDNLYWYRRVMGKEIKFLLHFVKESKQDESGMPNNRFLAERTGGTYSTLKVQPAELEDSGVYFCASSQRIRFSEQYFGPGTRLTVT.